The rows below give T cell receptor beta chains drawn from one sample of a study of T-cell reconstitution after alpha-beta-depleted transplantation in children. TCRdb independently ran MiXCR on the PCR reads; one entry per CDR3 protein. The top ten hold 11% to 15% of the sample, which has some 550,000 distinct CDR3 sequences, about 23% seen once. The specimen was PBMCs, mostly from graft donor cells, collected 360 days after TCRalphabeta/CD19-depleted stem cell transplant. The receptors originated from a boy under two years old who had a stem cell transplant for acute myeloid leukemia, so the T cells may come from the graft donor. CDR3s include the opening cysteine and the closing phenylalanine or tryptophan. Fields, in order: CDR3 length, J gene, V gene, D gene, clone size, CDR3 DNA, CDR3 protein. A D gene is named only where the DNA matches it firmly. Clone sizes are given selectively: once, few, many, or a class where the clone is expanded.

>13|TRBJ1-1|TRBV7-7|-|many
TGTGCCAGCAGCGTCTCCTTAAACACTGAAGCTTTCTTT
CASSVSLNTEAFF
>13|TRBJ2-5|TRBV29-1|-|many
TGCAGCGTTCAGCTCAGGGCGACGGAGACCCAGTACTTC
CSVQLRATETQYF
>18|TRBJ1-5|TRBV20-1|TRBD1|many
TGCAGTGCCCCGGCCCGGGACAGGGGGCTAATGGACAATCAGCCCCAGCATTTT
CSAPARDRGLMDNQPQHF
>10|TRBJ2-1|TRBV20-1|-|-
TGCAGTGCTAGTAACCGCGACCAGTTCTTC
CSASNRDQFF
>13|TRBJ1-4|TRBV29-1|-|few
TGCAGCGTCGAAGCTGGGCCTAATGAAAAACTGTTTTTT
CSVEAGPNEKLFF
>16|TRBJ2-2|TRBV5-5|-|many
TGTGCCAGCAGCTCGACCGGACGAACCTACACCGGGGAGCTGTTTTTT
CASSSTGRTYTGELFF
>13|TRBJ2-5|TRBV5-6|TRBD1|many
TGTGCCAGCAGCTTCCGACAGGGAGAGACCCAGTACTTC
CASSFRQGETQYF
>17|TRBJ2-5|TRBV20-1|-|-
TGCTGTGCTAGAGATCTTGGTGGCGGGGGCCCCCAAGAGACCCAGTACTTC
CCARDLGGGGPQETQYF
>15|TRBJ2-2|TRBV6-1|TRBD1|-
TGTGCCACAGGATCGGACAGGGGGAACACCGGGGAGCTGTTTTTT
CATGSDRGNTGELFF
>16|TRBJ1-5|TRBV12-3/TRBV12-4|TRBD1|-
TGTGCCAGCAGTTTAGGAGGGACAGGGGCTAATCAGCCCCAGCATTTT
CASSLGGTGANQPQHF
>15|TRBJ2-7|TRBV7-2|TRBD1|-
TGTGCCAGCAGCTTAGCAGGGGGCGCATCCTACGAGCAGTACTTC
CASSLAGGASYEQYF
>15|TRBJ2-1|TRBV15|-|-
TGTGCCACCAGCAGAGATCGCGGGCTCGACAATGAGCAGTTCTTC
CATSRDRGLDNEQFF
>13|TRBJ1-1|TRBV20-1|TRBD1|many
TGCAGTGCTAGGATCACCGGGACAGATTACACTTTCTTT
CSARITGTDYTFF
>14|TRBJ2-7|TRBV4-3|-|-
TGCGCCAGCAGCCAAATGACAGGAGTCCCTGAGCAGTACTTC
CASSQMTGVPEQYF
>13|TRBJ1-5|TRBV20-1|-|many
TGCAGTGCTAGAGAAACAGGCAATCAGCCCCAGCATTTT
CSARETGNQPQHF
>13|TRBJ1-2|TRBV12-3/TRBV12-4|-|-
TGTGCCAGCAGTCGGAACCCTAACGATGGCTACACCTTC
CASSRNPNDGYTF
>16|TRBJ2-3|TRBV15|-|few
TGTGCCACCAGCAGACTCCTGGCGGCTAGCACAGATACGCAGTATTTT
CATSRLLAASTDTQYF
>12|TRBJ1-5|TRBV20-1|-|-
TGCAGCACGTCGGGGGGCAATCAGCCCCAGCATTTT
CSTSGGNQPQHF
>13|TRBJ1-1|TRBV7-2|-|few
TGTGCCAGCAGCCGACAGTTATTGCCTGAAGCTTTCTTT
CASSRQLLPEAFF
>15|TRBJ2-5|TRBV11-3|TRBD1|-
TGTGCCAGCAGAGCCGGGACAGGGGACCAAGAGACCCAGTACTTC
CASRAGTGDQETQYF
>13|TRBJ2-3|TRBV6-5|TRBD2|few
TGTGCCAGCAGTTCAACTAGCGGGGGTACGCAGTATTTT
CASSSTSGGTQYF
>15|TRBJ1-6|TRBV12-3/TRBV12-4|-|few
TGTGCCAGCGCGCCTCCCGGCCGCGGGAATTCACCCCTCCACTTT
CASAPPGRGNSPLHF
>13|TRBJ2-7|TRBV4-3|-|many
TGCGCCAGCAGCCAAGAGTACAGGGTCGAGCAGTACTTC
CASSQEYRVEQYF
>17|TRBJ2-3|TRBV6-5|-|-
TGTGCCAGCAGTTACTCAAGATGGGGGCGAAACACAGATACGCAGTATTTT
CASSYSRWGRNTDTQYF
>14|TRBJ2-1|TRBV12-3/TRBV12-4|TRBD2|many
TGTGCCAGCACCGCCGGGGGGGTTCGGAATGAGCAGTTCTTC
CASTAGGVRNEQFF
>15|TRBJ2-1|TRBV5-5|TRBD2|-
TGTGCCAGCAGCTCCCCGGGACTAGCCTACAATGAGCAGTTCTTC
CASSSPGLAYNEQFF
>15|TRBJ2-7|TRBV7-2|TRBD1|-
TGTGCCAGCAGCCGGAGGCAGGGGGCGACCTACGAGCAGTACTTC
CASSRRQGATYEQYF
>18|TRBJ1-5|TRBV15|TRBD1|-
TGTGCCACCAGCAGAGACACTGGGACAGGGGCCTTGGGCCAGCCCCAGCATTTT
CATSRDTGTGALGQPQHF
>14|TRBJ2-3|TRBV6-5|-|few
TGTGCCAGCAGTTGGGGGGGGGCCACAGATACGCAGTATTTT
CASSWGGATDTQYF
>14|TRBJ2-7|TRBV7-8|-|-
TGTGCCAGCAGCTTAGGTCGTCAGCAGAACGAGCAGTACTTC
CASSLGRQQNEQYF
>13|TRBJ2-2|TRBV12-3/TRBV12-4|TRBD1|many
TGTGCCAGCAGCTCGACAGGGGCCGGGGAGCTGTTTTTT
CASSSTGAGELFF
>14|TRBJ2-2|TRBV14|-|once
TGTGCCAGCAGCTGGCGAAGAGGAACCGGGGAGCTGTTTTTT
CASSWRRGTGELFF
>15|TRBJ1-4|TRBV7-2|TRBD1|few
TGTGCCAGCAGCTCGACAGGGGATGTTAATGAAAAACTGTTTTTT
CASSSTGDVNEKLFF
>15|TRBJ2-7|TRBV7-9|TRBD2|-
TGTGCCAGCAGACCCCCGGGACTAGCGGGCCACGAGCAGTACTTC
CASRPPGLAGHEQYF
>17|TRBJ2-1|TRBV20-1|-|-
TGCAGTGCTAGAGATTCGCGGGGAAACACGAGGATCAATGAGCAGTTCTTC
CSARDSRGNTRINEQFF
>11|TRBJ2-7|TRBV10-3|-|many
TGTGCCATCTCTGCGGGCGACGAGCAGTACTTC
CAISAGDEQYF
>13|TRBJ1-1|TRBV7-2|-|-
TGTGCCAGCACCCTAAACGGGGGCACTGAAGCTTTCTTT
CASTLNGGTEAFF
>15|TRBJ2-1|TRBV12-3/TRBV12-4|TRBD2|many
TGTGCCAGCAGCCTCAGCGGGGCATCCTACAATGAGCAGTTCTTC
CASSLSGASYNEQFF